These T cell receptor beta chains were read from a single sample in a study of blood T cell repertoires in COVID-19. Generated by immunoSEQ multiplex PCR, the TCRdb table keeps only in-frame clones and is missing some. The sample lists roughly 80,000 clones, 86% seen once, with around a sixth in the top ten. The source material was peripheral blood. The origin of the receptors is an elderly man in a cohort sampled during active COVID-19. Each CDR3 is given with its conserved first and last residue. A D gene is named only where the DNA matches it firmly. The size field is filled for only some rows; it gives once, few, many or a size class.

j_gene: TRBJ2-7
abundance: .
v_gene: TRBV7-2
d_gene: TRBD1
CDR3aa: CASSLRQGRYEQYF
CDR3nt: TGTGCCAGCAGCCTACGACAGGGAAGATACGAGCAGTACTTC

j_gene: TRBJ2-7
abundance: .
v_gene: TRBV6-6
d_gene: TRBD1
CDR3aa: CASSATGTGDYEQYF
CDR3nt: TGTGCCAGCAGTGCCACCGGGACAGGAGACTACGAGCAGTACTTC

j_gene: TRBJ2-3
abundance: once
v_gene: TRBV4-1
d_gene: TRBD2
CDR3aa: CASSQDTSGGSSTDTQYF
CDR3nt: TGCGCCAGCAGCCAAGATACCAGCGGGGGGTCTAGCACAGATACGCAGTATTTT

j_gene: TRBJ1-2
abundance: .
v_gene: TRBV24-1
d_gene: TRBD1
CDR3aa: CATSDTRSTGLGYTF
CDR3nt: TGTGCCACCAGTGATACTCGATCGACAGGGCTCGGCTACACCTTC

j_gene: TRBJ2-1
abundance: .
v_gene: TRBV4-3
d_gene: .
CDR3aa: CASSQYREQSPFF
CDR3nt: TGCGCCAGCAGCCAATACCGGGAACAAAGTCCGTTCTTC

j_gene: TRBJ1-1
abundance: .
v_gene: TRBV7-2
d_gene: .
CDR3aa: CASSLERGLNTEAFF
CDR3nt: TGTGCCAGCAGCTTAGAAAGGGGACTAAACACTGAAGCTTTCTTT

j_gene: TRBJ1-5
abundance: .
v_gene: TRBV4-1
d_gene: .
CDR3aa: CASSRGGIGQPQHF
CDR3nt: TGCGCCAGCAGTCGCGGGGGTATCGGGCAGCCCCAGCATTTT

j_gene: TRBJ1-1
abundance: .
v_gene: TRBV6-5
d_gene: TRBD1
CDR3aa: CASKRDRVGNTEAFF
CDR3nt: TGTGCCAGCAAGAGGGACAGAGTGGGGAACACTGAAGCTTTCTTT

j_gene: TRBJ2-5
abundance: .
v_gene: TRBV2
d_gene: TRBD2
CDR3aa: CASRPTIGGETQYF
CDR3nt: TGTGCCAGCCGCCCCACCATCGGGGGGGAGACCCAGTACTTC

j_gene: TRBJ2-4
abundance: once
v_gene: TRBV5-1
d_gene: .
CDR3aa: CASSSNGQGTNIQYF
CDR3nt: TGCGCCAGCAGCTCAAACGGCCAGGGTACCAACATTCAGTACTTC

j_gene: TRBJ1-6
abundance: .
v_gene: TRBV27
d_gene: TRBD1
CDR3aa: CASSQGQSNSPLHF
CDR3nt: TGTGCCAGCAGTCAGGGACAGAGTAATTCACCCCTCCACTTT

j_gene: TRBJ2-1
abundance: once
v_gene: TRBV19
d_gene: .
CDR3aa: CASSTQGHLYNEQFF
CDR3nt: TGTGCCAGTAGTACCCAGGGACACCTATACAATGAGCAGTTCTTC

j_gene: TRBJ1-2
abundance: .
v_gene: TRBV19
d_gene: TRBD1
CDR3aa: CASRRDRFAYGYTF
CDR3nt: TGTGCCAGTAGAAGGGACAGGTTCGCCTATGGCTACACCTTC

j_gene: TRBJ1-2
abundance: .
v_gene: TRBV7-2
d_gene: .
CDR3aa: CASSLGGGNGYGYTF
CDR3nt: TGTGCCAGCAGCTTAGGCGGCGGGAACGGCTATGGCTACACCTTC

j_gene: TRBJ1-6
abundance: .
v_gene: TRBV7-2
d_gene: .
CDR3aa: CASRLQGFNSPLHF
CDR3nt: TGTGCCAGCAGATTACAGGGTTTCAATTCACCCCTCCACTTT

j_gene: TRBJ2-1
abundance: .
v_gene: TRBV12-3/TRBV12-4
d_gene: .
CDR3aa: CASTLTSLDEQFF
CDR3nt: TGTGCCAGCACCCTTACTAGTCTCGATGAGCAGTTCTTC

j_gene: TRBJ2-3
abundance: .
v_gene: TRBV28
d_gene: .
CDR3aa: CASRGGTDTQYF
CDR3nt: TGTGCCAGCAGGGGCGGCACAGATACGCAGTATTTT

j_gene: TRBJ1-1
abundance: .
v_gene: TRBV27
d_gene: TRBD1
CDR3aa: CASNPDRANTEAFF
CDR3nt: TGTGCCAGCAATCCGGACAGGGCCAACACTGAAGCTTTCTTT

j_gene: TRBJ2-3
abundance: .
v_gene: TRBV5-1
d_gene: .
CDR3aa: CASSLDGGSADTQYF
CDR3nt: TGCGCCAGCAGCTTGGATGGGGGGTCCGCAGATACGCAGTATTTT

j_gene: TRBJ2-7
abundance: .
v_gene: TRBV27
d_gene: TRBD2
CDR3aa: CASSLGRGVYEQYF
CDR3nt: TGTGCCAGCAGTTTAGGGCGGGGGGTCTACGAGCAGTACTTC

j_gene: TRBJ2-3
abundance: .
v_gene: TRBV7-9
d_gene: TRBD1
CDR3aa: CASSLKNRDRDTDTQYF
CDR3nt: TGTGCCAGCAGCTTAAAGAACCGGGACAGGGACACAGATACGCAGTATTTT

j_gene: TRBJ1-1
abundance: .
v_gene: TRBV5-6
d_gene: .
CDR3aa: CASSLYNRVNTEAFF
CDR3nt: TGTGCCAGCAGCTTGTATAACAGAGTGAACACTGAAGCTTTCTTT

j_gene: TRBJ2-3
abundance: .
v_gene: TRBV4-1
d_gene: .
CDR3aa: CASSQWGGARGTDTQYF
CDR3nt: TGCGCCAGCAGCCAGTGGGGGGGGGCCCGCGGCACAGATACGCAGTATTTT

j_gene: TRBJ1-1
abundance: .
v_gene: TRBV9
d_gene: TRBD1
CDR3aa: CASSAGQADTEAFF
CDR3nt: TGTGCCAGCAGCGCGGGACAGGCCGACACTGAAGCTTTCTTT

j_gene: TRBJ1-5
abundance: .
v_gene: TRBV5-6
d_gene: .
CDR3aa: CASGYREGQPQHF
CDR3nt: TGTGCCAGCGGGTACAGGGAGGGCCAGCCCCAGCATTTT

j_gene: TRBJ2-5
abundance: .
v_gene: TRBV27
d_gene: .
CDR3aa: CASSLAGAEETQYF
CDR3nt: TGTGCCAGCAGTTTAGCGGGGGCCGAAGAGACCCAGTACTTC

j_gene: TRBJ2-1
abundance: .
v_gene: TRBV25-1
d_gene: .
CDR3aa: CASSEPNRNEQFF
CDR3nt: TGTGCCAGCAGTGAACCTAATCGCAATGAGCAGTTCTTC

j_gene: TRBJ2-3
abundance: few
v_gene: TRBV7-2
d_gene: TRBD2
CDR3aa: CASSSGTSSDTQYF
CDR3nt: TGTGCCAGCAGCTCCGGGACTAGCTCAGATACGCAGTATTTT

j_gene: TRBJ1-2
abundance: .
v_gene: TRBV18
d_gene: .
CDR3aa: CASSPSASGANYGYTF
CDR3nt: TGTGCCAGCTCACCGTCGGCCTCGGGGGCTAACTATGGCTACACCTTC

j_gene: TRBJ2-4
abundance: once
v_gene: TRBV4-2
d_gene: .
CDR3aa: CASSQGDDTGRYF
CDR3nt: TGTGCCAGCAGCCAAGGGGATGATACAGGGCGCTACTTC

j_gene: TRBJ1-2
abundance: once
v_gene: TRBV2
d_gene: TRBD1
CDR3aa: CASSVFGTGGGYTF
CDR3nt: TGTGCCAGCAGTGTGTTCGGGACAGGAGGTGGCTACACCTTC

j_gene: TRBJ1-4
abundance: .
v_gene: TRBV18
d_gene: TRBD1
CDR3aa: CASSPAGTGNEKLFF
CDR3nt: TGTGCCAGCTCACCTGCCGGGACAGGGAATGAAAAACTGTTTTTT

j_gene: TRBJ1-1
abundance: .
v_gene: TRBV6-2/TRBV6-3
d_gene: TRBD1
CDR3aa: CASSYSERTGATEAFF
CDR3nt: TGTGCCAGCAGTTACTCGGAGAGGACAGGGGCCACTGAAGCTTTCTTT

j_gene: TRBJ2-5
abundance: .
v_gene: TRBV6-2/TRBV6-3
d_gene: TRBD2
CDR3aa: CASSYSGLAGEGETQYF
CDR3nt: TGTGCCAGCAGTTACTCCGGCCTAGCGGGGGAGGGAGAGACCCAGTACTTC

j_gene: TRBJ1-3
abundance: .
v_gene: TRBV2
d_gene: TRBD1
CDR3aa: CASSADRGSGNTIYF
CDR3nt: TGTGCCAGCAGCGCGGACAGGGGCTCTGGAAACACCATATATTTT

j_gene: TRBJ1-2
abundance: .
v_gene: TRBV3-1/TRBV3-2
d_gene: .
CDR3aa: CASSDIEGVGGYTF
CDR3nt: TGTGCCAGCAGCGACATAGAGGGGGTAGGGGGCTACACCTTC

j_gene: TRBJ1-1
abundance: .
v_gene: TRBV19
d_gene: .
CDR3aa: CATLELGAGTNTEAFF
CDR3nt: TGTGCCACCCTTGAGTTGGGCGCGGGAACGAACACTGAAGCTTTCTTT

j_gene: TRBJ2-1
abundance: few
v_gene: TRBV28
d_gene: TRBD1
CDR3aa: CASKVDRGQDEQFF
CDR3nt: TGTGCCAGCAAAGTTGACAGGGGGCAAGATGAGCAGTTCTTC

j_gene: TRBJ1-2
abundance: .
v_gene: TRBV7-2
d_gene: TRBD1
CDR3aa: CASSSRQGSVGYTF
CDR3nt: TGTGCCAGCAGCTCCCGACAGGGTTCAGTTGGCTACACCTTC

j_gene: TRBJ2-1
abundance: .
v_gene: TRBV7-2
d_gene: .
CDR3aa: CASSLPGVNEQFF
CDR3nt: TGTGCCAGCAGCTTGCCAGGGGTCAATGAGCAGTTCTTC

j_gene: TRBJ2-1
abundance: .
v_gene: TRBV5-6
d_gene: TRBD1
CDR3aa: CASSPGTGAYNEQFF
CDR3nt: TGTGCCAGCAGCCCCGGGACAGGGGCCTACAATGAGCAGTTCTTC

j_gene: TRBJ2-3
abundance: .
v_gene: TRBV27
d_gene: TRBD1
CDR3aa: CASRDRSRTDTQYF
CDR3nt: TGTGCCAGCAGGGACAGGAGCCGCACAGATACGCAGTATTTT

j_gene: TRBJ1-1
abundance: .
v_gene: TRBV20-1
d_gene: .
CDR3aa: CSARDPPEAFF
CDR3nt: TGCAGTGCTAGAGACCCTCCCGAAGCTTTCTTT

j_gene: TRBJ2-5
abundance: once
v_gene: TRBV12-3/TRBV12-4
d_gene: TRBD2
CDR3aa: CASRKTSDKTQYF
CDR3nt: TGTGCCAGCAGGAAGACTAGCGATAAGACCCAGTACTTC

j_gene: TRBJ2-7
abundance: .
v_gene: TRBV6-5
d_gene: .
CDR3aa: CASSYGQNYEQYF
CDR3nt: TGTGCCAGCAGTTACGGACAGAACTACGAGCAGTACTTC

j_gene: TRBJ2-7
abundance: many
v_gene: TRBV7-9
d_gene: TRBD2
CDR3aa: CASSLTSGGLTYEQYF
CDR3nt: TGTGCCAGCAGCTTGACTAGCGGGGGGCTTACCTACGAGCAGTACTTC

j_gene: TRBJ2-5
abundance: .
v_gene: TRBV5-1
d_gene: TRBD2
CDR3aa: CASSPFRSSGVPGTQYF
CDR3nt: TGCGCCAGCAGCCCGTTCCGGAGTAGCGGGGTGCCGGGCACCCAGTACTTC

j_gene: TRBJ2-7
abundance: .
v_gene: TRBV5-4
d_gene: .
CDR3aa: CASSLPPGYEQYF
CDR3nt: TGTGCCAGCAGCTTACCTCCGGGCTACGAGCAGTACTTC

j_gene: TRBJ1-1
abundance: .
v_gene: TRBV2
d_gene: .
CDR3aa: CASSEARDTEAFF
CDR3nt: TGTGCCAGCAGTGAAGCGCGGGACACTGAAGCTTTCTTT

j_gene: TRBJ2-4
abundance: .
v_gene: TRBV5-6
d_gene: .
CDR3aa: CASSSVKQGQNIQYF
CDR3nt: TGTGCCAGCAGCTCTGTTAAACAGGGACAAAACATTCAGTACTTC

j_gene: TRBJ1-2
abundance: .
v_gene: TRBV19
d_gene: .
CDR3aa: CASSPLERVRSPNYGYTF
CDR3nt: TGTGCCAGTAGTCCCCTGGAGAGGGTGCGTAGTCCTAACTATGGCTACACCTTC

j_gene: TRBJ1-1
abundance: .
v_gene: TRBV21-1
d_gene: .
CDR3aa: CASRGRVRAFF
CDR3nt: TGTGCCAGCAGGGGCAGGGTACGGGCTTTCTTT

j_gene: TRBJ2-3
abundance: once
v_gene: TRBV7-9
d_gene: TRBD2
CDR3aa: CASSDPTSGSTDTQYF
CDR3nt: TGTGCCAGCAGCGACCCAACTAGCGGGAGCACAGATACGCAGTATTTT

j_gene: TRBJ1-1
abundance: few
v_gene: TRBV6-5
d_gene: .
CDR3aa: CASSYNRATEAFF
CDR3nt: TGTGCCAGCAGTTACAACAGGGCCACTGAAGCTTTCTTT

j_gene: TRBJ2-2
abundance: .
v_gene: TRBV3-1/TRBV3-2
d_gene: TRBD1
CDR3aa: CASSHVDRAELFF
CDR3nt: TGTGCCAGCAGCCATGTCGACAGGGCGGAGCTGTTTTTT

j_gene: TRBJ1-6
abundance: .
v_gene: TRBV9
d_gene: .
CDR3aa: CASSVVGDRDSPLHF
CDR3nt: TGTGCCAGCAGCGTAGTCGGGGATCGGGATTCACCCCTCCACTTT

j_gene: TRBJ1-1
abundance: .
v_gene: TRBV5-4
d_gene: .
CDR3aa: CASSLPGLRAPTEAFF
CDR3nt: TGTGCCAGCAGCTTACCCGGGCTCAGGGCCCCCACTGAAGCTTTCTTT

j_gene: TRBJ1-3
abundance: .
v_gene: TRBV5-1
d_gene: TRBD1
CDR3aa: CASSLWARGVRSGNTIYF
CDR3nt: TGCGCCAGCAGCTTGTGGGCCAGGGGGGTCCGCTCTGGAAACACCATATATTTT

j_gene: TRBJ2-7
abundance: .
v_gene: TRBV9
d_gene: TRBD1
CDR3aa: CASSPRTGVGEQYF
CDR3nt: TGTGCCAGCAGCCCGAGGACAGGGGTGGGCGAGCAGTACTTC

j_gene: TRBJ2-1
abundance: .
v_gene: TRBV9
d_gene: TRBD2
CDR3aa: CASSVVGTSGNEQFF
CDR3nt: TGTGCCAGCAGCGTAGTGGGGACTAGCGGCAATGAGCAGTTCTTC